This T cell receptor (beta chain) was identified in a study of PD-1 blockade in mismatch repair-deficient tumors. Every patient had mismatch repair deficiency by PCR or immunohistochemistry. TCRdb's copy holds only in-frame clones and misses some; the assay was immunoSEQ multiplex PCR. The sample carries 50,000 or so clones, 81% recorded once. The CDR3 contains 14 residues. Germline CDR1 is MDHEN and CDR2 is SYDVKM. The V end lost 6 bases, the J end lost 2 bases, and 11 bases lay between the germline ends. This chain joins TRBV28 and TRBJ1-5; D gene ambiguous. Specimen: peripheral blood, collected more than 19 weeks after starting pembrolizumab. The source of this sequence is an adult with mismatch repair-deficient cancer. The CDR3 loop reads CASRIPAGNQPQHF. The CDR3 DNA reads as TGTGCCAGCAGGATTCCCGCGGGCAATCAGCCCCAGCATTTT. Complete variable domain (other parts from reference TRBV28 and TRBJ1-5): DVKVTQSSRYLVKRTGEKVFLECVQDMDHENMFWYRQDPGLGLRLIYFSYDVKMKEKGDIPEGYSVSREKKERFSLILESASTNQTSMYLCASRIPAGNQPQHFGDGTRLSIL.